This record covers a single T cell receptor beta chain. The CDR3 loop spans 9 amino acids. V was shortened by 9 bases and J by 7 bases, with 6 bases between the two germline ends. Germline V gives CDR1 WNHNN, CDR2 SYGVQD (reference sequence). As originally analysed: Estimates of nucleated cell counts were drawn from the amplification of reference gene primers. Generated by immunoSEQ multiplex PCR, the TCRdb table keeps only in-frame clones and is missing some. The V and J calls and clone size were taken over from that table, and D and trimming were inferred from the DNA. Of about 96,000 clones in the sample, roughly 80% were seen once. The data are from a study of blood T cell repertoires in COVID-19. Overall study context: COVID-19 samples from acute and convalescent phases originated in the United States, Italy and Spain. The analysed material was cDNA or gDNA that came from T cells, B-cell-depleted T cells, or PBMCs.

The sequencing input was peripheral blood. This TCR came from a woman aged 55-70 years with acute or convalescent COVID-19. The chain couples TRBV10-1 to TRBJ1-1; D gene uncertain. In DNA form, the CDR3 reads TGCGCCAGGCGGGGTGAAGCTTTCTTT. It is translated as CARRGEAFF.